The 22 T cell receptor beta chains given below trace back to one sample, sequenced in a study of blood T cells in healthy people across ages. Next came a second PCR, run for roughly 6 to 11 cycles, which used a sample-barcoded 5' primer along with a J-beta primer mix. TCRdb reanalysed the 5' RACE reads using MiXCR and keeps one entry per CDR3 protein. The sample has 730,000 or so distinct CDR3 sequences, 35% to 45% seen once; the top ten hold roughly 20%. Material for sequencing was blood. Receptor source: a woman in her sixties or seventies in good health.

This chain connects TRBV7-9 to TRBJ2-1; D call uncertain. V was pared by 5 bases and J by 10 bases, with 12 bases between. CDR1 SEHNR and CDR2 FQNEAQ come from the germline V gene (reference sequence). The CDR3 covers 12 residues. This chain's CDR3 is CASSTFVGEQFF. In nucleotides, the CDR3 is TGTGCCAGCAGCACCTTCGTAGGGGAGCAGTTCTTC.

This clonotype has a handful of counts. V and J are TRBV6-2 or TRBV6-3 and TRBJ2-4; possibly TRBD1 or TRBD2 for D (7 bases each). V was shortened by 8 bases and J by 7 bases, with 30 bases between the two germline ends. Germline CDR1 reads MNHEY; CDR2 reads SVGEGT. This CDR3 contains 18 residues. The CDR3 loop reads CASGHPRVAGGGPNIQYF. CDR3 nucleotides: TGTGCCAGCGGTCATCCTCGTGTAGCAGGGGGAGGGCCGAACATTCAGTACTTC.

Worth noting for this clonotype: Mismatch with germline at one junction end may stem from a read error. This rearrangement joins TRBV6-1 to TRBJ1-5; D is possibly TRBD1 (5 bases). The CDR3 is made up of 14 amino acids. Germline CDR1 reads MNHNS; CDR2 reads SASEGT. CDR3 nucleotides: TGTGCCAGCCGTGAGGGGCAGGCTTATCAGCCCCAGCATTTT. This sequence encodes CASREGQAYQPQHF.

The table lists this clonotype with a few counts. V and J are TRBV12-3 or TRBV12-4 and TRBJ2-3; 8 bases agree with TRBD2. The CDR3 extends over 15 amino acids. V lost 6 bases and J lost 0; bases outside the gene matches: 5. The CDR3 DNA is TGTGCCAGCAGCACTAGCGGTTTTAGCACAGATACGCAGTATTTT. Protein sequence: CASSTSGFSTDTQYF.

V and J are TRBV6-2 or TRBV6-3 and TRBJ1-2, with no clear D. The CDR3 spans 13 residues. Between the trimmed V and J ends, which lost 8 bases and 4 bases, there was a span of 14 bases. Germline V gene lookup returns CDR1 MNHEY and CDR2 SVGEGT. Written as DNA, the CDR3 is TGTGCCAGCTCCCCCCGGAGAAGCTATGGCTACACCTTC. Translating it yields CASSPRRSYGYTF.

The chain carries TRBV27 and TRBJ2-1; weak D call: TRBD1 (6 bases). Matching the DNA end better, TRBJ2-7 makes the J call doubtful. Germline V gene lookup returns CDR1 MNHEY and CDR2 SMNVEV (reference sequence). The CDR3 runs 14 residues. The CDR3 loop reads CASSFGQGLHEQYF. The CDR3, as DNA: TGTGCCAGCAGTTTCGGGCAGGGGCTCCACGAGCAGTACTTC.

This chain uses TRBV20-1 with TRBJ2-7, with D perhaps matching TRBD2 (6 bases). The CDR3 extends over 15 amino acids. Germline assignment: CDR1 DFQATT and CDR2 SNEGSKA (reference sequence). The germline V and J ends were trimmed by 6 bases and 4 bases, with 22 bases remaining between them. CDR3 sequence: CSARITDYPLYEQYF. CDR3 nucleotides: TGCAGTGCCCGCATAACGGACTACCCTCTTTACGAGCAGTACTTC.

This chain uses TRBV20-1 with TRBJ2-1; 7 nucleotides match TRBD2. J was trimmed by 5 bases and V by 3 bases; bases with no gene match: 7. CDR1 and CDR2 from the germline V gene are DFQATT and SNEGSKA (reference sequence). The CDR3 sequence is 14 residues long. The CDR3 DNA reads TGCAGTGCTAGGGGGCGAGCGGGAAACAATGAGCAGTTCTTC. It encodes CSARGRAGNNEQFF.

The chain joins TRBV10-3 to TRBJ2-5; D unclear. Germline lookup yields CDR1 ENHRY and CDR2 SYGVKD. The V and J ends lost 6 bases and 6 bases respectively, with 11 bases between them. The CDR3 contains 12 residues. The DNA for the CDR3 is TGTGCCATCAGCTCAGATGAGAAGACCCAGTACTTC. This encodes CAISSDEKTQYF.

Comments on this clonotype: A read error may produce the germline difference seen at one junction end. The rearrangement uses TRBV6-2 or TRBV6-3 and TRBJ1-1; D is undetermined. Germline V gene data show CDR1 as MNHEY and CDR2 as SVGEGT. The CDR3 has 14 residues. CDR3: CASSDSVQNTEAFF. The CDR3 DNA is TGTGCCAGCAGTGACTCGGTACAGAACACTGAAGCTTTCTTT.

V gene TRBV20-1 combines with J gene TRBJ2-7, with 8 bases fitting TRBD2. The length of the CDR3 is 15 residues. Germline trimming cut 1 base from V and 7 bases from J; bases unmatched to any gene: 12. Per the germline V gene, CDR1 is DFQATT and CDR2 is SNEGSKA (reference sequence). CDR3 nucleotides: TGCAGTGCTAGAGTAGGGACTAGTGCGTCACAGGAGCAGTACTTC. Its translation: CSARVGTSASQEQYF.

This chain joins TRBV4-1 and TRBJ2-5, with a possible D match to TRBD1 (7 bases). Per the germline V gene, CDR1 is MGHRA and CDR2 is YSYEKL. Trimming took off 0 bases at V and 10 bases at J, with 18 bases between the two ends. This CDR3 has 15 amino acids. CDR3: CASSQDSRGVVDQYF. The CDR3 DNA is TGCGCCAGCAGCCAAGATTCCAGGGGGGTGGTGGACCAGTACTTC.

This clonotype came up many times. The rearrangement uses TRBV3-1 and TRBJ1-2, with D possibly matching TRBD1 (5 bases). V was shortened by 4 bases and J by 2 bases, with 8 bases between the two germline ends. This CDR3 comprises 13 residues. The germline CDR1 and CDR2 sequences are LGHDT and YNNKEL (reference sequence). The CDR3 protein is CASSPRGNYGYTF. CDR3 in DNA: TGTGCCAGCAGCCCGAGGGGAAACTATGGCTACACCTTC.

The rearrangement links TRBV11-3 to TRBJ2-1; D possibly matches TRBD1 or TRBD2 (5 bases each). The CDR3 loop spans 14 amino acids. V was trimmed by 5 bases and J by 4 bases, leaving 12 bases between them. Per the germline V gene, CDR1 is SGHNT and CDR2 is YENEEA. CDR3 nucleotide sequence: TGTGCCAGCAGCCCCCGGGACGCTTACAATGAGCAGTTCTTC. Translated: CASSPRDAYNEQFF.

This clonotype has more than one count but fewer than ten. The V call is TRBV14, the J call TRBJ2-1; TRBD2 aligns across 14 bases. The CDR3 extends over 16 amino acids. The ends lost 3 bases at V and 3 bases at J; junction bases unmatched: 1. CDR1 and CDR2 (germline): SGHDN, FVKESK. This CDR3 is CASSQGTSGGYNEQFF. The CDR3, as DNA: TGTGCCAGCAGCCAGGGGACTAGCGGGGGCTACAATGAGCAGTTCTTC.

The rearrangement links TRBV20-1 to TRBJ1-2; D remains ambiguous. The CDR3 has 12 amino acids. The germline V and J ends were trimmed by 0 bases and 8 bases, with 10 bases remaining between them. Germline V gene data show CDR1 as DFQATT and CDR2 as SNEGSKA (reference sequence). The CDR3 loop is CSARDLDDGYTF. The CDR3 nucleotides read TGCAGTGCTAGAGATTTGGACGACGGCTACACCTTC.

CDR3 coding DNA: TGTGCCAGCAGCACTAGACAGGGAATGACAGATACGCAGTATTTT. It encodes CASSTRQGMTDTQYF. The chain joins TRBV27 to TRBJ2-3; 7 nucleotides match TRBD1. The germline CDR1 and CDR2 sequences are MNHEY and SMNVEV (reference sequence). This CDR3 contains 15 residues. J was trimmed by 3 bases and V by 6 bases; bases with no gene match: 9.

This chain connects TRBV6-2 or TRBV6-3 to TRBJ1-5; a weak D match, TRBD1 (6 bases). In germline, CDR1 is MNHEY, CDR2 SVGEGT. V gave up 6 bases and J gave up 6 bases, with 18 bases separating them. The CDR3 is made up of 15 amino acids. The CDR3 sequence is CASRAAGEAIQPQHF. In DNA form, the CDR3 reads TGTGCCAGCAGAGCAGCAGGGGAAGCGATTCAGCCCCAGCATTTT.

This chain connects TRBV27 to TRBJ2-5; D might be TRBD1 (6 bases). Germline CDR1 reads MNHEY; CDR2 reads SMNVEV (reference sequence). This CDR3 contains 13 residues. Trimming removed 1 base from V and 5 bases from J, with 8 bases in between. Here the CDR3 DNA reads TGTGCCAGCAGTTTATACAGGGCGGAGACCCAGTACTTC. It encodes CASSLYRAETQYF.

The chain combines TRBV20-1 with TRBJ2-7; D is unclear. There are 14 residues in the CDR3. CDR1 is DFQATT, CDR2 SNEGSKA, per germline (reference sequence). V was clipped by 2 bases and J by 1 base, with 12 bases between them. Here the CDR3 DNA reads TGCAGTGCTAGATCTCCAGGTTATTCCTACGAGCAGTACTTC. It yields the protein CSARSPGYSYEQYF.

This clonotype came up a few times. V and J are TRBV20-1 and TRBJ1-2; TRBD1 is a possible D gene (5 bases). V lost 2 bases and J lost 2, with 15 bases in between. CDR1 is DFQATT, CDR2 SNEGSKA, per germline (reference sequence). The CDR3 consists of 15 residues. The DNA for the CDR3 is TGCAGTGCTAGACCAAACAAGGGACCCAACTATGGCTACACCTTC. It yields the protein CSARPNKGPNYGYTF.

The chain links TRBV6-6 to TRBJ2-5, with 14 nucleotides matching TRBD2. Germline V gene sequence: CDR1 MNHNY, CDR2 SVGAGI (reference sequence). The CDR3 sequence is 15 residues long. After removal of 6 bases from V and 11 bases from J, the junction contained 11 bases not matched to a gene. The CDR3 is CASRGTSGRLNEQYF. The CDR3 DNA reads as TGTGCCAGCAGAGGGACTAGCGGGAGACTCAATGAGCAGTACTTC.